The sequence of this T cell receptor (beta chain) was determined in a study of CD8 T cells in Susac syndrome. Per germline, CDR1 MGHRA and CDR2 YSYEKL. CDR3 length: 18 residues. The V segment lost 5 bases and the J segment 0 bases; nucleotides outside the gene matches: 13. Random hexamers primed reverse transcription of roughly 0.5 to 1 ug RNA. Each CDR3 protein gets one entry after TCRdb re-called the immunoSEQ multiplex PCR reads with MiXCR. The data contain around 270,000 distinct CDR3 sequences, 89% of them seen just once; the ten biggest clones take up 0.18%. The multiple sclerosis controls were treatment-naive patients, and their relapsing-remitting disease was stable or active. It was negative isolation that provided the CD8+ and CD4+ T cells, whereas TEMRA cells were enriched by FACS.

This receptor was identified in a human donor with multiple sclerosis. The chain couples TRBV4-1 to TRBJ2-1; 7 bases are a match to TRBD2. Sequencing was performed on CD8+ T cells from PBMCs. The CDR3 sequence is CASSVGPSGQSSYNEQFF. CDR3 sequence (DNA): TGCGCCAGCAGCGTCGGGCCTAGCGGCCAGAGCTCCTACAATGAGCAGTTCTTC.